A selection of T cell receptor beta chains follows, all from one sample in a study of T cell responses to AZD1222 COVID-19 vaccine. Measured with immunoSEQ multiplex PCR; TCRdb has only the in-frame clones, and not every one. The table includes roughly 130,000 clones, roughly 89% detected once. The sample was peripheral blood, taken 28 days after the second AZD1222 dose. These receptors originate from an adult who received the AZD1222 COVID-19 vaccine. The CDR3 runs from the conserved cysteine through the conserved F or W. A D gene is named only where the DNA matches it firmly. Expanded clones are given a class, and other clones once, few, many or no size at all.

v_call	j_call	clone_size	d_call	cdr3_aa	cdr3_nt
TRBV14	TRBJ2-7	-	TRBD1	CASSPNRGVNEQYF	TGTGCCAGCAGCCCGAACAGGGGGGTTAACGAGCAGTACTTC
TRBV14	TRBJ1-2	-	-	CASSRGSYGYTF	TGTGCCAGCAGCCGGGGGAGCTATGGCTACACCTTC
TRBV19	TRBJ1-4	-	-	CASSLRGRSEKLFF	TGTGCCAGTAGCCTCAGGGGTAGAAGTGAAAAACTGTTTTTT
TRBV12-3/TRBV12-4	TRBJ1-2	-	-	CASSFKGNYGYTF	TGTGCCAGCAGTTTTAAAGGGAACTATGGCTACACCTTC
TRBV29-1	TRBJ2-4	-	-	CSVGLAKNIQYF	TGCAGCGTTGGGTTAGCCAAAAACATTCAGTACTTC
TRBV12-5	TRBJ2-3	few	-	CASGLVRGVWTDTQYF	TGTGCTAGTGGTTTGGTACGCGGGGTATGGACAGATACGCAGTATTTT
TRBV29-1	TRBJ1-2	-	-	CSVDSRNPRGYTF	TGCAGCGTTGATTCCAGGAATCCCAGGGGCTACACCTTC
TRBV12-3/TRBV12-4	TRBJ1-4	-	-	CASTNGIEKLFF	TGTGCCAGCACCAACGGGATAGAAAAACTGTTTTTT
TRBV5-1	TRBJ2-7	-	TRBD1	CASRPSGTVYEQYF	TGCGCCAGCAGGCCATCCGGGACAGTTTACGAGCAGTACTTC
TRBV25-1	TRBJ1-2	-	-	CASSDPAGGSNYGYTF	TGTGCCAGCAGTGACCCCGCAGGAGGATCCAACTATGGCTACACCTTC
TRBV6-2/TRBV6-3	TRBJ2-2	-	TRBD1	CASSYSHTGTGQHTNTGELFF	TGTGCCAGCAGTTACTCTCACACCGGGACAGGGCAACATACGAACACCGGGGAGCTGTTTTTT
TRBV7-2	TRBJ1-5	-	-	CASSPTGGVHQPQHF	TGTGCCAGCAGCCCCACGGGGGGGGTCCATCAGCCCCAGCATTTT
TRBV11-1	TRBJ1-2	-	TRBD1	CASSPDRDPGYTF	TGTGCCAGCAGCCCTGACAGGGACCCTGGCTACACCTTC
TRBV9	TRBJ2-1	-	-	CASSPVVGSGNEQFF	TGTGCCAGCAGCCCGGTCGTTGGCTCGGGGAATGAGCAGTTCTTC
TRBV28	TRBJ2-7	-	-	CASSFVTAYEQYF	TGTGCCAGCAGTTTTGTGACAGCCTACGAGCAGTACTTC
TRBV14	TRBJ2-1	few	-	CASSQGYRGAFADEQFF	TGTGCCAGCAGCCAAGGGTACCGGGGGGCGTTTGCGGATGAGCAGTTCTTC